This T cell receptor (beta chain) is drawn from a study of T cells in Graves' hyperthyroidism and ophthalmopathy. After removal of 1 base from V and 4 bases from J, the junction contained 5 bases not matched to a gene. CDR1 is SEHNR, CDR2 FQNEAQ, per germline (reference sequence). This CDR3 contains 15 residues. RNA transcripts gave rise to amplified TCR beta CDR3 regions. An initial round of RT-PCR targeting the TCR CDR3 relied on the HTBI primer set. From the multiplex PCR reads, TCRdb called clonotypes with MiXCR, one entry per CDR3 protein. The sample contains under 650,000 distinct CDR3 sequences, around 15% of which appear only once.

Sequencing was carried out using blood. The rearrangement links TRBV7-9 to TRBJ2-7; 9 bases fit TRBD1. The TCR comes from a woman aged 25 to 39 with Graves' hyperthyroidism. CDR3 DNA sequence: TGTGCCAGCAGCTTAGGGGACAGGGCGGATTACGAGCAGTACTTC. Amino acid sequence: CASSLGDRADYEQYF.